This record concerns one T cell receptor (beta chain) sequence. The target antigen is unknown. CDR1 is MNHNY and CDR2 is SVGAGI in the germline V gene (reference sequence). V was trimmed by 2 bases and J by 7 bases, leaving 9 bases between them. The CDR3 covers 13 residues. The repertoire was sequenced with immunoSEQ multiplex PCR; TCRdb's copy has only in-frame clones and lacks some. Found here are about 200,000 clones, roughly 84% of them singletons; the top ten hold 2% to 2.5%. The data belong to a study of cytomegalovirus exposure and HLA in healthy donors. General study points: As was reported, the classifier diagnosed cytomegalovirus status with high specificity and sensitivity.

This clonotype originated in a woman between 18 and 30 years old in good health and CMV-seropositive. The chain recombines TRBV6-6 with TRBJ1-5; D is unresolved. The specimen was PBMCs. This chain's CDR3 is CASSYPGRQPQHF. The CDR3 DNA sequence: TGTGCCAGCAGTTACCCAGGTCGGCAGCCCCAGCATTTT.